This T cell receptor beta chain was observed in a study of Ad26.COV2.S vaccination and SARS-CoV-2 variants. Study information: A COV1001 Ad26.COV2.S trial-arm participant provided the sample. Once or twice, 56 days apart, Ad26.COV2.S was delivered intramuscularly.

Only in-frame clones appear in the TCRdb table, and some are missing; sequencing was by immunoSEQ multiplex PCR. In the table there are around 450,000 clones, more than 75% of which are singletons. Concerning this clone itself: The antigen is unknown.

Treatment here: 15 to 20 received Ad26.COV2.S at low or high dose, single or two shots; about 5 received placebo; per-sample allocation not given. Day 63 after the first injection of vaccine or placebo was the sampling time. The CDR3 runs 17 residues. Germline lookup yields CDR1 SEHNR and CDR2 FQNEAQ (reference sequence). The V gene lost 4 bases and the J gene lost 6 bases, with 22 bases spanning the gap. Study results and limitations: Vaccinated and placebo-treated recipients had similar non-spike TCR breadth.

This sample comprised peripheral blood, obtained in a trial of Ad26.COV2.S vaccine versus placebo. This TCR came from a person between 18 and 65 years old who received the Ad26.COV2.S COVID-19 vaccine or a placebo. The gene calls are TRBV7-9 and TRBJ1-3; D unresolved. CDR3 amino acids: CASSSPSPGPGVNTIYF. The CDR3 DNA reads TGTGCCAGCAGCTCCCCCTCCCCAGGTCCCGGGGTAAACACCATATATTTT.